The sequence of this T cell receptor beta chain was determined in a study of yellow fever vaccine responses in identical twins. This CDR3 contains 13 residues. The V end lost 1 base, the J end lost 8 bases, and 9 bases lay between the germline ends. The germline CDR1 and CDR2 sequences are SEHNR and FQNEAQ (reference sequence). TCRdb re-called the RT-PCR reads through MiXCR, storing one row per CDR3 protein. Of more than 30,000 distinct CDR3 sequences in the sample, 50% to 65% are singletons; the top ten hold about 4.5%. The sequencing here drew on T cells from blood (PBMCs), unsorted or a sorted subset (not recorded which), taken before or after yellow fever vaccination (not recorded which). This receptor was taken from a young woman who received the yellow fever vaccine. The V gene is TRBV7-9, the J gene TRBJ2-1; D is perhaps TRBD2 (5 bases). The CDR3 bases are TGTGCCAGCAGCTTAGGACCCGGGGATGAGCAGTTCTTC. Protein product: CASSLGPGDEQFF. The whole variable domain, remainder taken from reference TRBV7-9 and TRBJ2-1, is DTGVSQNPRHKITKRGQNVTFRCDPISEHNRLYWYRQTLGQGPEFLTYFQNEAQLEKSRLLSDRFSAERPKGSFSTLEIQRTEQGDSAMYLCASSLGPGDEQFFGPGTRLTVL.